A selection of T cell receptor beta chains follows, all from one sample in a study of blood T cells in healthy people across ages. A single record per CDR3 protein comes from TCRdb applying MiXCR to the 5' RACE reads. The repertoire holds 550,000 to 650,000 distinct CDR3 sequences, with about 27% as singletons. These data were likewise used in another study, on T cells of mothers and their children.

The sample consisted of blood. These receptors were collected from a boy between 2 and 10 years old in good health. Both conserved end residues are part of each CDR3. Fields, in order: J gene, V gene, D gene, clone size, CDR3 length, CDR3 protein, CDR3 DNA. D genes are given only for firm matches. The listing skips clone size in some rows; elsewhere it reads once, few, many or a size class.

j_call: TRBJ2-3
v_call: TRBV15
d_call: NA
clone_size: few
cdr3_length: 12
cdr3_aa: CATSRAGDTQYF
cdr3_nt: TGTGCCACCAGCAGAGCGGGGGATACGCAGTATTTT

j_call: TRBJ1-4
v_call: TRBV29-1
d_call: TRBD1
clone_size: once
cdr3_length: 16
cdr3_aa: CSVEGGQGATNEKLFF
cdr3_nt: TGCAGCGTTGAAGGGGGACAGGGGGCAACTAATGAAAAACTGTTTTTT

j_call: TRBJ1-5
v_call: TRBV29-1
d_call: NA
clone_size: NA
cdr3_length: 12
cdr3_aa: CSVAEGDQPQHF
cdr3_nt: TGCAGCGTTGCCGAGGGAGATCAGCCCCAGCATTTT

j_call: TRBJ2-3
v_call: TRBV20-1
d_call: NA
clone_size: NA
cdr3_length: 14
cdr3_aa: CSATKTFRADTQYF
cdr3_nt: TGCAGTGCGACAAAGACCTTTCGGGCAGATACGCAGTATTTT

j_call: TRBJ2-1
v_call: TRBV2
d_call: TRBD2
clone_size: NA
cdr3_length: 18
cdr3_aa: CATLGVSLAGGLYNEQFF
cdr3_nt: TGTGCCACCCTCGGAGTGTCCTTAGCGGGAGGGCTGTACAATGAGCAGTTCTTC

j_call: TRBJ1-4
v_call: TRBV7-9
d_call: NA
clone_size: few
cdr3_length: 16
cdr3_aa: CASSRLGGRIGEKLFF
cdr3_nt: TGTGCCAGCAGCCGCCTGGGGGGGCGAATCGGTGAAAAACTGTTTTTT

j_call: TRBJ1-2
v_call: TRBV20-1
d_call: NA
clone_size: NA
cdr3_length: 10
cdr3_aa: CSARAYGYTF
cdr3_nt: TGCAGTGCTAGGGCTTATGGCTACACCTTC

j_call: TRBJ2-3
v_call: TRBV29-1
d_call: TRBD2
clone_size: few
cdr3_length: 13
cdr3_aa: CSVAGTITDTQYF
cdr3_nt: TGCAGCGTTGCCGGGACTATCACAGATACGCAGTATTTT

j_call: TRBJ2-6
v_call: TRBV4-3
d_call: NA
clone_size: NA
cdr3_length: 15
cdr3_aa: CASSPGRFGANVLTF
cdr3_nt: TGCGCCAGCAGCCCGGGGCGGTTTGGGGCCAACGTCCTGACTTTC

j_call: TRBJ2-7
v_call: TRBV6-5
d_call: NA
clone_size: NA
cdr3_length: 14
cdr3_aa: CASTNGAGRNEQYF
cdr3_nt: TGTGCCAGCACCAACGGGGCGGGACGGAACGAGCAGTACTTC